This T cell receptor (beta chain) appears in the sequencing data of a study of blood T cell repertoires in COVID-19. Looking at the study overall: The samples span acute and convalescent COVID-19 from the United States, Italy and Spain. T cells, B-cell-depleted T cells, or PBMCs provided the cDNA or gDNA that served as material.

Original handling: Estimated nucleated cell counts came from reference gene primer amplification. Repertoires were generated with immunoSEQ multiplex PCR, while TCRdb's copy carries only in-frame clones and drops some. Clone size and V and J calls were adopted from that table, with D and trimming inferred from the DNA. The sample yields about 110,000 clones, 75% to 85% seen once. Sequences were obtained from peripheral blood. The clonotype comes from an older man with COVID-19, enrolled during active disease.

CDR3 DNA sequence: TGTGCCAGCAGTTTGCTTCCCACAGGGAGTAGGCAAGAGACCCAGTACTTC. Its translation is CASSLLPTGSRQETQYF. The chain links TRBV27 to TRBJ2-5; D is perhaps TRBD1 (6 bases). Germline V gives CDR1 MNHEY, CDR2 SMNVEV (reference sequence). The CDR3 covers 17 residues. Trimming took off 3 bases at V and 2 bases at J, with 19 bases between the two ends.